These T cell receptor beta chains were read from a single sample in a study of CD8 T cells in Susac syndrome. Using its own MiXCR run on the immunoSEQ multiplex PCR reads, TCRdb lists one record per CDR3 protein. The table lists some 140,000 distinct CDR3 sequences, 95% of them singletons. Sequencing was done on a sample of CD8+ T cells from PBMCs. These receptors were collected from a human donor with Susac syndrome. CDR3s include the opening cysteine and the closing phenylalanine or tryptophan. The D gene is left open where the match is weak. Clone size, where shown, is once, few, many, or a class for clones that have expanded.

cdr3_aa,cdr3_nt,j_call,d_call,v_call,clone_size
CASSLSITYEQYF,TGTGCCAGCAGTTTATCCATCACGTACGAGCAGTACTTC,TRBJ2-7,.,TRBV28,.
CASSFQQGTNNEQFF,TGTGCCAGCAGTTTTCAACAGGGGACCAACAATGAGCAGTTCTTC,TRBJ2-1,TRBD1,TRBV12-3/TRBV12-4,.
CASSEVGGREKLFF,TGCGCCAGCAGTGAGGTGGGGGGACGGGAAAAACTGTTTTTT,TRBJ1-4,.,TRBV10-2,.
CSASLGEGIDTQYF,TGCAGTGCTAGTTTGGGGGAGGGAATAGATACGCAGTATTTT,TRBJ2-3,TRBD2,TRBV20-1,.
CASTSRTSSYNEQFF,TGTGCCAGCACCTCACGGACTAGCAGTTACAATGAGCAGTTCTTC,TRBJ2-1,TRBD2,TRBV25-1,.
CASSLPGMAHTEAFF,TGTGCCAGCAGTCTCCCGGGAATGGCGCACACTGAAGCTTTCTTT,TRBJ1-1,.,TRBV28,.
CASDPGSEQFF,TGTGCCAGCGATCCCGGGAGTGAGCAGTTCTTC,TRBJ2-1,.,TRBV11-3,.
CSVEEGVRAALSGYTF,TGCAGCGTTGAAGAAGGGGTCAGGGCAGCCCTGTCTGGCTACACCTTC,TRBJ1-2,.,TRBV29-1,.
CATSERSGRALTDTQYF,TGTGCCACCAGTGAGCGTAGCGGGAGGGCCTTGACAGATACGCAGTATTTT,TRBJ2-3,TRBD2,TRBV24-1,once
CASSRGGGALDQPQHF,TGTGCCAGCAGCCGTGGTGGGGGGGCCCTCGATCAGCCCCAGCATTTT,TRBJ1-5,.,TRBV14,once
CATSRGAEGLAAPLRADTQYF,TGTGCCACCAGCAGGGGGGCCGAGGGACTAGCGGCCCCCCTGAGGGCAGATACGCAGTATTTT,TRBJ2-3,TRBD2,TRBV15,.
CASSHGTGDYEQYF,TGTGCCAGCAGCCACGGGACGGGGGACTACGAGCAGTACTTC,TRBJ2-7,.,TRBV14,.
CASRPESGGNQPQHF,TGTGCCAGCAGGCCTGAATCGGGTGGCAATCAGCCCCAGCATTTT,TRBJ1-5,.,TRBV7-2,.
CASSQVGGPGGTEAFF,TGCGCCAGCAGCCAAGTAGGGGGCCCGGGTGGCACTGAAGCTTTCTTT,TRBJ1-1,TRBD1,TRBV4-1,.
CASSQDPDISGNTIYF,TGTGCCAGCAGCCAAGATCCAGACATCTCTGGAAACACCATATATTTT,TRBJ1-3,.,TRBV3-1,.
CARRGGFSGNTIYF,TGTGCGAGGAGGGGCGGATTCTCTGGAAACACCATATATTTT,TRBJ1-3,.,TRBV3-1,.
CSARQTGGTTHNEQFF,TGCAGTGCTAGACAAACGGGGGGGACTACCCACAATGAGCAGTTCTTC,TRBJ2-1,TRBD2,TRBV20-1,.
CASSFGDGSEAFF,TGTGCCAGCAGCTTCGGTGATGGCAGTGAAGCTTTCTTT,TRBJ1-1,.,TRBV11-3,.
CASKLETMDNEQFF,TGTGCCAGCAAACTAGAAACTATGGACAATGAGCAGTTCTTC,TRBJ2-1,.,TRBV11-2,.
CASGPPGPSYEQYF,TGTGCTAGTGGTCCTCCGGGGCCATCCTACGAGCAGTACTTC,TRBJ2-7,.,TRBV12-5,.
CASSAPARREQFF,TGTGCCAGCAGCGCCCCCGCCCGGCGGGAGCAGTTCTTC,TRBJ2-1,.,TRBV7-9,.
CASSTDKYGYTF,TGTGCCAGCTCCACGGACAAATATGGCTACACCTTC,TRBJ1-2,.,TRBV18,.
CASFSSGANVLTF,TGTGCCAGCTTTAGCTCTGGGGCCAACGTCCTGACTTTC,TRBJ2-6,.,TRBV14,few
CSVPTGETQYF,TGCAGCGTCCCCACGGGAGAGACCCAGTACTTC,TRBJ2-5,.,TRBV29-1,.
CASSTLQGVNTEAFF,TGCGCCAGCAGCACGTTACAGGGGGTGAACACTGAAGCTTTCTTT,TRBJ1-1,TRBD1,TRBV5-1,.
CSVELRSWDGYTF,TGCAGCGTTGAGCTCAGGTCCTGGGATGGCTACACCTTC,TRBJ1-2,.,TRBV29-1,.
CASSLGRVRDEAFF,TGTGCCAGCAGTTTAGGTCGGGTAAGGGATGAAGCTTTCTTT,TRBJ1-1,.,TRBV28,.
CSVHGTGQAYEQYF,TGCAGCGTTCACGGGACTGGGCAAGCCTACGAGCAGTACTTC,TRBJ2-7,.,TRBV29-1,.
CASEREGYEQYF,TGTGCCAGCGAACGGGAGGGCTACGAGCAGTACTTC,TRBJ2-7,TRBD2,TRBV25-1,.
CASSLSGGRREQYF,TGTGCCAGCAGCTTGTCTGGGGGGAGGAGGGAGCAGTACTTC,TRBJ2-7,.,TRBV5-6,.
CASSVAGTGSTEAFF,TGTGCCAGCAGCGTCGCGGGGACAGGGTCCACTGAAGCTTTCTTT,TRBJ1-1,TRBD1,TRBV9,.
CASSLGGPNTEAFF,TGTGCCAGCAGTTTAGGAGGACCCAACACTGAAGCTTTCTTT,TRBJ1-1,.,TRBV27,once